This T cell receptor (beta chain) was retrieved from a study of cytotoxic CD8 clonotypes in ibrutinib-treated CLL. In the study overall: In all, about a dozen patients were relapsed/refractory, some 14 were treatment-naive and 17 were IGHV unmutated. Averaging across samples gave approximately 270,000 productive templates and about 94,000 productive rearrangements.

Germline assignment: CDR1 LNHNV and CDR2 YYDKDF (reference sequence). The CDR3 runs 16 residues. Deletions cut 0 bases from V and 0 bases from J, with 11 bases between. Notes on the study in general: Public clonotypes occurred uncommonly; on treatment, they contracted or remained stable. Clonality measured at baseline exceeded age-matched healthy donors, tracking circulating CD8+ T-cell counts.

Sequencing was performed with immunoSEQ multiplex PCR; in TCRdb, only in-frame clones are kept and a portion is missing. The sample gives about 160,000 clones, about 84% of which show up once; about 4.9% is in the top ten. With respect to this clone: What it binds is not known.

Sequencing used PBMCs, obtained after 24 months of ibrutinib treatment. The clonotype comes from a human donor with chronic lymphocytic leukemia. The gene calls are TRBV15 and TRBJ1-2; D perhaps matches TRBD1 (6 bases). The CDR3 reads CATSRDGRGTNYGYTF. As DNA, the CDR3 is TGTGCCACCAGCAGAGATGGGAGGGGGACTAACTATGGCTACACCTTC.